Listed below are T cell receptor beta chains from one sample, sequenced in a study of shared clonotypes between healthy human individuals. Data came from immunoSEQ multiplex PCR; TCRdb stores just in-frame clones and leaves some out. This sample has about 2.3 million clones, with 85% to 95% found just once. The sample consisted of naive CD4+ T cells from PBMCs. The receptors here all came from a young man in good health. Some clones in this sample may be carry-over from other donors' samples. Each CDR3 is given with its conserved first and last residue. The D gene is left open where the match is weak. Size values are once, few and many counts, or a class for expanded clones, and some rows have none.

j_call v_call d_call clone_size cdr3_nt cdr3_aa
TRBJ2-7 TRBV27 TRBD2 - TGTGCCAGCAGTTTACAGCGGCCCGGGGGGTACGAGCAGTACTTC CASSLQRPGGYEQYF
TRBJ2-1 TRBV4-2 - - TGTGCCAGCAGCCAAATACCGACCACCTACAATGAGCAGTTCTTC CASSQIPTTYNEQFF
TRBJ2-7 TRBV6-1 - - TGTGCCAGCACCAGGCTAGACTACGAGCAGTACTTC CASTRLDYEQYF
TRBJ2-5 TRBV9 - - TGTGCCAGCAGCGTAGCGGGAAGGGGTGGCGGGGAGACCCAGTACTTC CASSVAGRGGGETQYF
TRBJ2-3 TRBV7-2 - - TGTGCCAGCAGCTTAGAGGGGTGGACCCCTAACACAGATACGCAGTATTTT CASSLEGWTPNTDTQYF
TRBJ2-7 TRBV13 - - TGTGCCAGCAGCTCAAATTTTCTTCCCCCCTACGAGCAGTACTTC CASSSNFLPPYEQYF
TRBJ2-2 TRBV7-9 - once TGTGCCAGCGCTTCCGGGACATCGAACACCGGGGAGCTGTTTTTT CASASGTSNTGELFF
TRBJ2-7 TRBV19 - - TGTGCCAGTAGTCCCATGATCCAGACCTACGAGCAGTACTTC CASSPMIQTYEQYF
TRBJ1-5 TRBV30 - - TGTGCCTGGAGTGTTGATGGCAATCAGCCCCAGCATTTT CAWSVDGNQPQHF
TRBJ2-7 TRBV7-2 - - TGTGCCAGCAGCTTACGGAGGGAGAGCTACGAGCAGTACTTC CASSLRRESYEQYF
TRBJ1-4 TRBV30 - - TGTGCCTGGAGTGCAAACTTGGATGTGGAAAAACTGTTTTTT CAWSANLDVEKLFF
TRBJ2-7 TRBV19 - few TGTGCCAGTAGTATCGGTCCTACCGACTACGAGCAGTACTTC CASSIGPTDYEQYF
TRBJ2-3 TRBV7-3 - - TGTGCCAGCAGACTGAAAGGGCCGCAGTATTTT CASRLKGPQYF
TRBJ2-6 TRBV11-1 TRBD2 - TGTGCCAGTGGGACTAGGGCTGGGGCCAACGTCCTGACTTTC CASGTRAGANVLTF
TRBJ2-3 TRBV4-1 TRBD2 - TGCGCCAGCAGCCGATCGACGACTAGCGGGAGGGGGGCAGATACGCAGTATTTT CASSRSTTSGRGADTQYF
TRBJ2-1 TRBV7-8 - - TGTGCCAGCAGCTTTGTTCCCGGAGGGGTCTCCTACAATGAGCAGTTCTTC CASSFVPGGVSYNEQFF
TRBJ2-7 TRBV18 - - TGTGCCAGCTCACCAAGGGCGCAGGGCGACGAGCAGTACTTC CASSPRAQGDEQYF
TRBJ2-2 TRBV7-2 TRBD1 - TGTGCCAGCAGTTTGTACCGGGACAGGGGCACCGGGGAGCTGTTTTTT CASSLYRDRGTGELFF
TRBJ2-3 TRBV4-1 TRBD2 - TGCGCCAGCAGCATAGCGGGAGGGGGCACAGATACGCAGTATTTT CASSIAGGGTDTQYF
TRBJ1-2 TRBV5-1 - - TGCGCCAGCAGCTTAACAGCGCACTATGGCTACACCTTC CASSLTAHYGYTF
TRBJ2-1 TRBV4-3 - once TGCGCCAGCAGCCAAGATTGGGTCCCCCTGAGTGAGCAGTTCTTC CASSQDWVPLSEQFF
TRBJ1-2 TRBV28 TRBD1 - TGTGCCAGCAGTTTTGCGGACAGGGGGGGCGGCTACACCTTC CASSFADRGGGYTF
TRBJ1-5 TRBV7-2 TRBD1 - TGTGCCAGCAGCTTCCGGACAGGGGGTCGGCCCCAGCATTTT CASSFRTGGRPQHF
TRBJ1-2 TRBV7-3 - - TGTGCCAGCAGCCCCCTCCCGGGACAAGGTGAAGGCTACACCTTC CASSPLPGQGEGYTF